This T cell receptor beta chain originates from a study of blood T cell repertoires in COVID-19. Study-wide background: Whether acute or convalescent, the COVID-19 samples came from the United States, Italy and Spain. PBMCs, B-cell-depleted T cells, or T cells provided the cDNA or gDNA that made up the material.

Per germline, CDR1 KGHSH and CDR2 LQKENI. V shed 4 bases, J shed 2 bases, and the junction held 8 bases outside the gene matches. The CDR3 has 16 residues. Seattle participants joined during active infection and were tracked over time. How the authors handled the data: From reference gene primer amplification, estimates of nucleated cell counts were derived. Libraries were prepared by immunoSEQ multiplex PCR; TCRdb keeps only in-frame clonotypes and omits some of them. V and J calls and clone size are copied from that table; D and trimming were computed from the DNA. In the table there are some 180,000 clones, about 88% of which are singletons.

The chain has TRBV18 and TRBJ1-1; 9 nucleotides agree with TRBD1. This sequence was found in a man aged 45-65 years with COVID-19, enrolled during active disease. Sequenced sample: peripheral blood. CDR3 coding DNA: TGTGCCAGCTCACGTGGGACAGGGCGGGCCAACACTGAAGCTTTCTTT. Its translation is CASSRGTGRANTEAFF.